This TCR beta chain derives from a study of PD-L1 blockade in urothelial cancer. Study-wide context: Blood drawn 3 weeks (second dose) and 6 weeks after treatment start was analyzed. Study findings and constraints: Tumor-associated blood clones were expanded more by durable-benefit patients at 3 weeks.

V was clipped by 4 bases and J by 1 base; unmatched bases: 20. Per germline, CDR1 SGHVS and CDR2 FQNEAQ. The CDR3 runs to 21 residues. Turning to this clone: Its antigen remains unknown.

The investigators introduced synthetic TCR analog templates into each PCR as spikes. Method: immunoSEQ multiplex PCR; TCRdb's copy keeps in-frame clones and lacks some. This table holds about 74,000 clones, around 80% found once. The sample consisted of PBMCs, taken around atezolizumab (anti-PD-L1) treatment. The rearrangement joins TRBV7-8 to TRBJ1-3, with 9 bases that match TRBD1. This sequence was found in a man between 65 and 79 years old with urothelial cancer. The DNA of the CDR3 is TGTGCCAGCAGCTCCCGACCTCTCCCGGGACAGGGAGGGCCATCTGGAAACACCATATATTTT. It translates to CASSSRPLPGQGGPSGNTIYF.